This T cell receptor (beta chain) appears in the sequencing data of a study of blood T cell repertoires in COVID-19. Some clones are missing from TCRdb's copy, which holds only in-frame ones; the method was immunoSEQ multiplex PCR. The sample shows 470,000 or so clones, about 89% of them seen only once. The sequenced sample consisted of peripheral blood. This TCR was recovered from a woman in her twenties or thirties with acute or convalescent COVID-19.

CDR3 loop: CASSIREGRRSSPLHF. The CDR3 nucleotides read TGTGCCAGTAGTATTAGGGAGGGACGAAGGAGCTCACCCCTCCACTTT. V and J are TRBV19 and TRBJ1-6; maybe TRBD1 (5 bases). The CDR3 is 16 residues long. Looked up from germline, CDR1 is LNHDA and CDR2 is SQIVND (reference sequence). The V end was cut by 3 bases, the J end by 10 bases, with 19 bases between.